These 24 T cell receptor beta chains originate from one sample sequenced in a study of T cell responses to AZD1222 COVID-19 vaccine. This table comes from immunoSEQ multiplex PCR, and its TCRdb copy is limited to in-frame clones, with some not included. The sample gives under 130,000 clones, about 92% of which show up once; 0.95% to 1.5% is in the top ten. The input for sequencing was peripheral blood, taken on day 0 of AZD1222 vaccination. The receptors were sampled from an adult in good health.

The CDR3 nucleotides read TGTGCCAGTACCTCTCGCGGAAAACTGTTTTTT. Its translation: CASTSRGKLFF. The chain joins TRBV19 to TRBJ1-4; D unclear. Trimming cost V 7 bases and J 10 bases, with 10 bases left between them. Germline V CDR1 and CDR2: LNHDA, SQIVND (reference sequence). The CDR3 is 11 amino acids. Supplemented by reference TRBV19 and TRBJ1-4, the full variable domain reads DGGITQSPKYLFRKEGQNVTLSCEQNLNHDAMYWYRQDPGQGLRLIYYSQIVNDFQKGDIAEGYSVSREKKESFPLTVTSAQKNPTAFYLCASTSRGKLFFGSGTQLSVL.

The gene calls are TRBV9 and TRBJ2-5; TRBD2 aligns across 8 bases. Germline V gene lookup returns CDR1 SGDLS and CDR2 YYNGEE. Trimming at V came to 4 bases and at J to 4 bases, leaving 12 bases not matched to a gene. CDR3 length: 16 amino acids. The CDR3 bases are TGTGCCAGCAGCAGGGGAGCGGGAGAGATCCGAGAGACCCAGTACTTC. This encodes CASSRGAGEIRETQYF. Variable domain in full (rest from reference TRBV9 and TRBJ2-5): DSGVTQTPKHLITATGQRVTLRCSPRSGDLSVYWYQQSLDQGLQFLIQYYNGEERAKGNILERFSAQQFPDLHSELNLSSLELGDSALYFCASSRGAGEIRETQYFGPGTRLLVL.

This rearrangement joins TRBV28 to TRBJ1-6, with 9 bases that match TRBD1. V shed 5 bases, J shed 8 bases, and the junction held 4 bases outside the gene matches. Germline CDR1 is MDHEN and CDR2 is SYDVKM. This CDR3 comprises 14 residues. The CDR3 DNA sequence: TGTGCCAGCAGTCCACAGGGGGCGTATTCACCCCTCCACTTT. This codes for CASSPQGAYSPLHF.

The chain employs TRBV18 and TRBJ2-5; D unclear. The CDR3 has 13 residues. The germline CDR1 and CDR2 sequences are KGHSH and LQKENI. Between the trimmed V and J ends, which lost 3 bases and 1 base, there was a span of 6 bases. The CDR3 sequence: CASSPVAQETQYF. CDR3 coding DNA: TGTGCCAGCTCACCGGTAGCCCAAGAGACCCAGTACTTC.

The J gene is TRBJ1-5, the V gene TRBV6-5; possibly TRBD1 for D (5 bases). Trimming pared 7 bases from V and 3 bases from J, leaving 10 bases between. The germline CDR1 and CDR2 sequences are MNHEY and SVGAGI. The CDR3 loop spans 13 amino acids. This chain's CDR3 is CASNQGDNQPQHF. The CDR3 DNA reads TGTGCCAGCAATCAGGGAGACAATCAGCCCCAGCATTTT.

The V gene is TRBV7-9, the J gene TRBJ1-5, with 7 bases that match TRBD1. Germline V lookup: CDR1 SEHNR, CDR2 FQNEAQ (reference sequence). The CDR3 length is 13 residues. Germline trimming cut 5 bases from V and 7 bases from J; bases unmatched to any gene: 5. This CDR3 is CASSTGAWQPQHF. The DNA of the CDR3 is TGTGCCAGCAGCACAGGGGCCTGGCAGCCCCAGCATTTT. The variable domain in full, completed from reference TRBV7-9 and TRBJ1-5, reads DTGVSQNPRHKITKRGQNVTFRCDPISEHNRLYWYRQTLGQGPEFLTYFQNEAQLEKSRLLSDRFSAERPKGSFSTLEIQRTEQGDSAMYLCASSTGAWQPQHFGDGTRLSIL.

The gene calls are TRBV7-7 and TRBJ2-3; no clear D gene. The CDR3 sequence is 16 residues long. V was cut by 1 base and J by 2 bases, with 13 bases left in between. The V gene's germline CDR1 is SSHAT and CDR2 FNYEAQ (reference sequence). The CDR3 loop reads CASSLGASDDTDTQYF. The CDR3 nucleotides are TGTGCCAGCAGCTTAGGGGCTTCGGACGACACAGATACGCAGTATTTT.

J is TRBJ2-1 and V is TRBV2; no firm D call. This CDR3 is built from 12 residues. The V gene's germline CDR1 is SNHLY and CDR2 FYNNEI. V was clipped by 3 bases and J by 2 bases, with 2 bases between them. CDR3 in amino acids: CASSDAYNEQFF. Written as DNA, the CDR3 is TGTGCCAGCAGTGACGCCTACAATGAGCAGTTCTTC. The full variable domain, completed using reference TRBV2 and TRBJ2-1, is EPEVTQTPSHQVTQMGQEVILRCVPISNHLYFYWYRQILGQKVEFLVSFYNNEISEKSEIFDDQFSVERPDGSNFTLKIRSTKLEDSAMYFCASSDAYNEQFFGPGTRLTVL.

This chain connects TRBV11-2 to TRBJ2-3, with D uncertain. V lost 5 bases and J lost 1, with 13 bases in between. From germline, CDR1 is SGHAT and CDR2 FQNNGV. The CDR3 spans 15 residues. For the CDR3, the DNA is TGTGCCAGCAGCCCGATGGTGGCAGGCACAGATACGCAGTATTTT. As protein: CASSPMVAGTDTQYF.

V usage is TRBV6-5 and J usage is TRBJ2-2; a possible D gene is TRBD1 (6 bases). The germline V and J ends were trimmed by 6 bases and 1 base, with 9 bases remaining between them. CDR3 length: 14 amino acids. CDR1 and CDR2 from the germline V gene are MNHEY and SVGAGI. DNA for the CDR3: TGTGCCAGCAGATTGACAGGGAACACCGGGGAGCTGTTTTTT. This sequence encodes CASRLTGNTGELFF.

In nucleotides, the CDR3 is TGTGCCAGCAGTCTACAGGGGGCTTCTCCCGAGCAGTACTTC. Residues: CASSLQGASPEQYF. This chain joins TRBV7-9 and TRBJ2-7; 9 nucleotides line up with TRBD1. The V segment lost 6 bases and the J segment 6 bases; nucleotides outside the gene matches: 9. The CDR3 runs 14 residues. Germline CDR1 is SEHNR and CDR2 is FQNEAQ (reference sequence). The entire variable domain, with the rest obtained from reference TRBV7-9 and TRBJ2-7, is as follows: DTGVSQNPRHKITKRGQNVTFRCDPISEHNRLYWYRQTLGQGPEFLTYFQNEAQLEKSRLLSDRFSAERPKGSFSTLEIQRTEQGDSAMYLCASSLQGASPEQYFGPGTRLTVT.

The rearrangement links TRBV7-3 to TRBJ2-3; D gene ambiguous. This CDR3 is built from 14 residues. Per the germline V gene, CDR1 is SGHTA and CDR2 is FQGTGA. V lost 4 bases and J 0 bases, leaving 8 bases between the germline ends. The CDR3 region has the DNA TGTGCCAGCAGCTCATACGGGAGCACAGATACGCAGTATTTT. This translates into CASSSYGSTDTQYF.

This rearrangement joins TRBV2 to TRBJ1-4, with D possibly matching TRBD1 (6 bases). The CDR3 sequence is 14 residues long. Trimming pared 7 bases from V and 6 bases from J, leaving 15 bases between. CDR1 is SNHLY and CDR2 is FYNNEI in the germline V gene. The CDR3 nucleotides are TGTGCCAGCAACGATGGGGGGCCAGATGAAAAACTGTTTTTT. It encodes CASNDGGPDEKLFF.

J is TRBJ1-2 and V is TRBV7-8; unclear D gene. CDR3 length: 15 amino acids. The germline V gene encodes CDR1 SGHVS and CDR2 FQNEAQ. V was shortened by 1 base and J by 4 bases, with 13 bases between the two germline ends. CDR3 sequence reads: CASSLVRAPTYGYTF. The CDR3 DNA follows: TGTGCCAGCAGCTTAGTTAGAGCTCCTACCTATGGCTACACCTTC. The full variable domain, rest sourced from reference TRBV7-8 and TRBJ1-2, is GAGVSQSPRYKVAKRGQDVALRCDPISGHVSLFWYQQALGQGPEFLTYFQNEAQLDKSGLPSDRFFAERPEGSVSTLKIQRTQQEDSAVYLCASSLVRAPTYGYTFGSGTRLTVV.

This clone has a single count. The CDR3 bases are TGTGCCAGCAGTACAGGGGGCACGCGCGGCTACACCTTC. Translation: CASSTGGTRGYTF. The V and J genes are TRBV2 and TRBJ1-2; 9 nucleotides agree with TRBD1. This CDR3 is built from 13 residues. Germline V CDR1 and CDR2: SNHLY, FYNNEI. V trimming: 5 bases; J trimming: 8 bases; junction bases outside the gene matches: 6.

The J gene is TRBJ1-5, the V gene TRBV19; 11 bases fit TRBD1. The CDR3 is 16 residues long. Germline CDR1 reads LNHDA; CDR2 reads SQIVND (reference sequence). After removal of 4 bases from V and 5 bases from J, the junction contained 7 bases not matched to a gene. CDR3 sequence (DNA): TGTGCCAGTAGTAGGTGGACAGGGGGCCTAGATCAGCCCCAGCATTTT. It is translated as CASSRWTGGLDQPQHF.

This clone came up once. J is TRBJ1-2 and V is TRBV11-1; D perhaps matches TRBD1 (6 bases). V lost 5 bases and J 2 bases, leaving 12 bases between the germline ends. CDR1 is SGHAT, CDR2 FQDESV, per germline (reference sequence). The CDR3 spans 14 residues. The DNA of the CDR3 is TGTGCCAGCAGCCCGGGACAACTAAACTATGGCTACACCTTC. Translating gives CASSPGQLNYGYTF. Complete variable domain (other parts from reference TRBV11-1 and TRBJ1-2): EAEVAQSPRYKITEKSQAVAFWCDPISGHATLYWYRQILGQGPELLVQFQDESVVDDSQLPKDRFSAERLKGVDSTLKIQPAELGDSAMYLCASSPGQLNYGYTFGSGTRLTVV.

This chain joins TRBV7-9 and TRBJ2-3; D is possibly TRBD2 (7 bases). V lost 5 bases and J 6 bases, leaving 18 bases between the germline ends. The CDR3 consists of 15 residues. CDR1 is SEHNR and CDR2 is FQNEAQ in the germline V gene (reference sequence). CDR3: CASSQWRGREDTQYF. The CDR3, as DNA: TGTGCCAGCAGCCAGTGGAGGGGGAGGGAGGATACGCAGTATTTT.

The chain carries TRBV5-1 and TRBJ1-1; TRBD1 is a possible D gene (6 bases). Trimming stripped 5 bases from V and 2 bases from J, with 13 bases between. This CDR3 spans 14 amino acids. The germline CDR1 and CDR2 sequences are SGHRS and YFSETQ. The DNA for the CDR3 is TGCGCCAGCAGTTTACAGGGTAGAAACACTGAAGCTTTCTTT. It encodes CASSLQGRNTEAFF.

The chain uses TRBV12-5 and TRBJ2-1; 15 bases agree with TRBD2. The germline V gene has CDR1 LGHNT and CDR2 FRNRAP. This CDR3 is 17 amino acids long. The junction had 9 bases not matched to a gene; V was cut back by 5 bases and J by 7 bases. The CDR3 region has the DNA TGTGCTAGTGGTCTTGGACTAGCGGGAGGGTCGGGAAATGAGCAGTTCTTC. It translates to CASGLGLAGGSGNEQFF.

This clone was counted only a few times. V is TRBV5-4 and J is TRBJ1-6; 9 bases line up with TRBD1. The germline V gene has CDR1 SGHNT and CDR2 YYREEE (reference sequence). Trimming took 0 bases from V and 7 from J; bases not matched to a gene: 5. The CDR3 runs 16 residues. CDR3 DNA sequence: TGTGCCAGCAGCTTGGCGGGACAGGGCCGGAATTCACCCCTCCACTTT. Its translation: CASSLAGQGRNSPLHF.

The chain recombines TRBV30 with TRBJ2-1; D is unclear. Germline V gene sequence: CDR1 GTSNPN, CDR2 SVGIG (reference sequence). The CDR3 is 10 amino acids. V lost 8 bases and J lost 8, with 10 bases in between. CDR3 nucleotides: TGTGCCGGAGTTGGGCATGAGCAGTTCTTC. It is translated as CAGVGHEQFF.

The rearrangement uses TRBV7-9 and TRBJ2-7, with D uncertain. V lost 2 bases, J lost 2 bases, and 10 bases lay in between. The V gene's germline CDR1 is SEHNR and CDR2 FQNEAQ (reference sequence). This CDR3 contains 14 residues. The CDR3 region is CASSLFDGTYEQYF. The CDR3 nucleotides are TGTGCCAGCAGCTTATTCGACGGTACCTACGAGCAGTACTTC.

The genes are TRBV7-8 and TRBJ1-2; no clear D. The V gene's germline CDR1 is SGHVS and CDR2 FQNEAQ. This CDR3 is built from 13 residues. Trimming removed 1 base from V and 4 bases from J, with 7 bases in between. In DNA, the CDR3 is TGTGCCAGCAGCTTAGGGGCACTCTATGGCTACACCTTC. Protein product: CASSLGALYGYTF.